The T cell receptor gamma chain under discussion was sequenced for a study of human gamma delta and Vdelta1 T cells. TCRdb reanalyzed the PCR reads using CATT. The sample lists nearly 3,000 gamma-chain clones; 4% to 6.5% were seen once. This clone turned up a few times. Since a much larger clone is just one base distant, this may be a read error. This CDR3 region has 12 residues. Germline CDR1 and CDR2: VENAVY and YDSYNSRV. Unmatched junction bases numbered 11, after V lost 5 bases and J lost 10 bases. Material for sequencing was naive CD27+ Vdelta1 gamma-delta T cells from blood. This chain joins TRGV8 and TRGJ1 or TRGJ2. This clonotype was obtained from a human donor in good health. The CDR3 region has the DNA TGTGCCACCTGGGGCGACTCGACAAAGAAACTCTTT. Protein product: CATWGDSTKKLF.